These 17 T cell receptor beta chains were all obtained from the same sample, sequenced in a study of identifying expanded T cells in peripheral blood. Clones were sequenced by immunoSEQ multiplex PCR, and TCRdb holds only the in-frame ones, with some missing. The sample includes about 83,000 clones, around 91% of them seen just once. Sequencing used blood. These receptors were taken from a person between 18 and 75 years old in good health.

About this clone itself: The identical CDR3 is also encoded by other nucleotide sequences in the sample. J is TRBJ2-2 and V is TRBV5-1, with 8 bases identical to TRBD1. V gave up 0 bases and J gave up 6 bases; unmatched junction bases: 7. Germline lookup yields CDR1 SGHRS and CDR2 YFSETQ. This CDR3 region has 16 residues. The CDR3 sequence: CASSLALGQGAGELFF. CDR3 coding DNA: TGCGCCAGCAGCTTGGCCCTAGGACAGGGAGCCGGGGAGCTGTTTTTT.

The chain employs TRBV7-9 and TRBJ2-3; 7 nucleotides agree with TRBD1. V was pared by 4 bases and J by 0 bases, with 4 bases of the junction left unmatched. Germline V gene lookup returns CDR1 SEHNR and CDR2 FQNEAQ (reference sequence). The CDR3 covers 15 residues. In nucleotides, the CDR3 is TGTGCCAGCAGCTCGACAGGGATCAGCACAGATACGCAGTATTTT. Residues: CASSSTGISTDTQYF.

The chain uses TRBV6-5 and TRBJ1-1; perhaps TRBD1 as D (5 bases). This CDR3 has 11 amino acids. Germline CDR1 reads MNHEY; CDR2 reads SVGAGI. The V end lost 7 bases, the J end lost 10 bases, and 13 bases lay between the germline ends. CDR3 region: CASTDGGRAFF. CDR3 sequence (DNA): TGTGCCAGCACCGACGGGGGACGAGCTTTCTTT.

The chain couples TRBV7-2 to TRBJ2-5; D gene ambiguous. The ends were cut back, 1 base at V and 5 bases at J, with 11 bases in the middle. CDR1 is SGHTA and CDR2 is FQGNSA in the germline V gene. The CDR3 sequence is 14 residues long. CDR3 residues: CASSLGGMKETQYF. The CDR3 DNA reads as TGTGCCAGCAGCTTAGGAGGCATGAAGGAGACCCAGTACTTC.

The chain joins TRBV18 to TRBJ1-2, with 8 positions matching TRBD1. The trim removed 5 bases at V and 5 bases at J, leaving 10 bases unmatched. The CDR3 has 15 residues. From germline, CDR1 is KGHSH and CDR2 LQKENI. CDR3: CASSSTGERFYGYTF. The CDR3 region has the DNA TGTGCCAGCTCATCGACAGGGGAAAGGTTTTATGGCTACACCTTC.

The rearrangement uses TRBV4-1 and TRBJ2-7; TRBD2 matches at 12 bases. The CDR3 spans 17 residues. V dropped 3 bases and J dropped 5; count of bases not matched to a gene: 11. From germline, CDR1 is MGHRA and CDR2 YSYEKL. The CDR3 reads CASSHPGLAGTFDEQYF. CDR3 in DNA: TGCGCCAGCAGCCACCCCGGACTAGCGGGAACTTTTGACGAGCAGTACTTC.

The chain joins TRBV4-2 to TRBJ1-1; 7 bases align to TRBD1. The CDR3 has 16 residues. Germline assignment: CDR1 LGHNA and CDR2 YNFKEQ. V shed 2 bases and J 5 bases; nucleotides not matched to a gene: 11. The CDR3, as DNA: TGTGCCAGCAGCCAACAGGACAGGACAGGTAGGACTGAAGCTTTCTTT. It is translated as CASSQQDRTGRTEAFF.

J is TRBJ1-5 and V is TRBV13; D not resolved. CDR3 length: 15 residues. Between the trimmed V and J ends, which lost 5 bases and 0 bases, there was a span of 11 bases. CDR1 is PRHDT, CDR2 FYEKMQ, per germline (reference sequence). CDR3 loop: CASSPGHYSNQPQHF. DNA of the CDR3: TGTGCCAGCAGCCCCGGCCACTATAGCAATCAGCCCCAGCATTTT.

V usage is TRBV10-2 and J usage is TRBJ2-6, with no clear D. Trimming removed 1 base at V and 0 bases at J, with 4 bases between. This CDR3 comprises 15 residues. Looked up from germline, CDR1 is WSHSY and CDR2 is SAAADI. CDR3 coding DNA: TGCGCCAGCAGTGAGTTGAACTCTGGGGCCAACGTCCTGACTTTC. It specifies CASSELNSGANVLTF.

This chain links TRBV7-2 with TRBJ2-7; D tentatively fits TRBD1 or TRBD2 (7 bases each). The germline V gene has CDR1 SGHTA and CDR2 FQGNSA. The CDR3 is made up of 17 amino acids. V gave up 1 base and J gave up 2 bases, with 18 bases separating them. CDR3 DNA sequence: TGTGCCAGCAGCTTAGGGGCTCCAGGGGGGGCCACCTACGAGCAGTACTTC. Protein sequence: CASSLGAPGGATYEQYF. Full variable domain (outside the CDR3, taken from reference TRBV7-2 and TRBJ2-7): GAGVSQSPSNKVTEKGKDVELRCDPISGHTALYWYRQSLGQGLEFLIYFQGNSAPDKSGLPSDRFSAERTGGSVSTLTIQRTQQEDSAVYLCASSLGAPGGATYEQYFGPGTRLTVT.

The chain employs TRBV10-3 and TRBJ1-1; D is possibly TRBD1 (5 bases). V lost 3 bases and J 10 bases, leaving 9 bases between the germline ends. The CDR3 consists of 11 residues. Germline V gene data show CDR1 as ENHRY and CDR2 as SYGVKD. The CDR3 DNA sequence: TGTGCCATCAGTGATCTGGGGACAGCTTTCTTT. It yields the protein CAISDLGTAFF.

The chain uses TRBV9 and TRBJ2-1; a weak D match, TRBD2 (8 bases). Between the trimmed V and J ends, which lost 4 bases and 3 bases, there was a span of 17 bases. The germline V gene encodes CDR1 SGDLS and CDR2 YYNGEE. The CDR3 totals 16 residues. CDR3 residues: CASSSGGGTVYNEQFF. The CDR3 DNA reads TGTGCCAGCAGCTCCGGGGGGGGGACAGTCTACAATGAGCAGTTCTTC.

V usage is TRBV4-1 and J usage is TRBJ2-7; D is possibly TRBD1 (7 bases). This CDR3 has 15 amino acids. Germline V lookup: CDR1 MGHRA, CDR2 YSYEKL. V dropped 0 bases and J dropped 2 bases, with 11 bases sitting between them. The CDR3 loop is CASSQEGGQTYEQYF. For the CDR3, the DNA is TGCGCCAGCAGCCAAGAGGGGGGACAGACCTACGAGCAGTACTTC.

CDR3 sequence: CASSSGTSGGALYF. The CDR3 DNA sequence: TGTGCCAGCAGCTCGGGGACTAGCGGGGGGGCCTTGTACTTC. The chain combines TRBV11-2 with TRBJ2-7, with 16 bases fitting TRBD2. Germline lookup yields CDR1 SGHAT and CDR2 FQNNGV. J lost 12 bases, V lost 4 bases, and 6 bases had no gene match. The CDR3 is 14 residues long.

The V gene is TRBV6-4, the J gene TRBJ2-1, with 11 positions matching TRBD2. The germline V gene encodes CDR1 MRHNA and CDR2 SNTAGT. This CDR3 contains 14 residues. The ends lost 4 bases at V and 6 bases at J; junction bases unmatched: 2. The DNA for the CDR3 is TGTGCCAGCAGTGTGCTAGCGGGAGGCAATGAGCAGTTCTTC. As protein: CASSVLAGGNEQFF.

V and J are TRBV7-2 and TRBJ1-6; D unclear. The V and J ends lost 2 bases and 5 bases respectively, with 1 base between them. The CDR3 consists of 12 residues. Germline loops: CDR1 SGHTA, CDR2 FQGNSA. Here the CDR3 reads CASSLNNSPLHF. CDR3 DNA: TGTGCCAGCAGCTTAAATAATTCACCCCTCCACTTT.

V usage is TRBV18 and J usage is TRBJ2-5; 7 positions match TRBD1. The J call may be faulty, since TRBJ2-7 better matches the DNA end. The length of the CDR3 is 13 residues. The germline gives CDR1 KGHSH, CDR2 LQKENI. The CDR3 reads CASSYRGPYEQYF. The CDR3 DNA reads as TGTGCCAGCTCATACAGGGGCCCCTACGAGCAGTACTTC.